Shown below are 29 T cell receptor beta chains from a single sample sequenced in a study of beta chain features in type 1 diabetes. The study, taken as a whole, reports: When Type 1 diabetes patients were examined, their TCRB CDR3s proved moderately but significantly shorter in all four CD4+ subsets.

Expressed TCRB transcripts were sequenced, since all the RNA that had been isolated was reverse transcribed. TCRdb's copy holds only in-frame clones and misses some; the assay was immunoSEQ multiplex PCR. The repertoire holds roughly 38,000 clones, with 66% as singletons. These receptors lack a known antigen. Sequencing was done on a sample of Tregs from blood. The receptors were gathered from a man aged 30-40 years with type 1 diabetes. Some clones in this sample may be carry-over from other donors' samples.

This chain uses TRBV6-1 with TRBJ1-5; 7 bases fit TRBD1. V gave up 6 bases and J gave up 5 bases; unmatched junction bases: 4. The germline V gene has CDR1 MNHNS and CDR2 SASEGT. The CDR3 consists of 13 residues. In DNA form, the CDR3 reads TGTGCCAGCAGAGTCAGGGGGGATCAGCCCCAGCATTTT. Translated, it gives CASRVRGDQPQHF.

The rearrangement links TRBV18 to TRBJ1-6; 8 bases line up with TRBD1. The CDR3 contains 13 residues. Germline lookup yields CDR1 KGHSH and CDR2 LQKENI. V was clipped by 10 bases and J by 9 bases; unmatched bases: 8. CDR3 coding DNA: TGTGCCACCACGGACAGGGCGCTTTCACCCCTCCACTTT. Protein product: CATTDRALSPLHF.

This clone was seen a handful of times. The V call is TRBV28, the J call TRBJ1-4; 9 positions agree with TRBD1. Germline lookup yields CDR1 MDHEN and CDR2 SYDVKM. The ends lost 7 bases at V and 7 bases at J; junction bases unmatched: 7. The CDR3 covers 14 residues. The CDR3 sequence is CASKGGQGGEKLFF. The DNA of the CDR3 is TGTGCCAGCAAGGGGGGACAGGGAGGTGAAAAACTGTTTTTT.

In its sample, this clone was seen once. The chain links TRBV6-1 to TRBJ2-4; TRBD1 matches 10 bases. The germline CDR1 and CDR2 sequences are MNHNS and SASEGT. V lost 5 bases, J lost 5 bases, and 3 bases stayed unmatched. The CDR3 runs to 14 residues. The CDR3 coding sequence is TGTGCCAGCAGTCGGGACAGGGGAGAAAACATTCAGTACTTC. As protein: CASSRDRGENIQYF.

The V and J genes are TRBV18 and TRBJ2-7; D remains ambiguous. Per germline, CDR1 KGHSH and CDR2 LQKENI. V lost 4 bases and J lost 2, with 21 bases in between. The CDR3 extends over 17 amino acids. The CDR3 region has the DNA TGTGCCAGCTCACAGTATAACAGCCAGACCCTACCCTACGAGCAGTACTTC. Its protein is CASSQYNSQTLPYEQYF.

The chain links TRBV6-6 to TRBJ1-1; D perhaps matches TRBD1 (6 bases). The V gene's germline CDR1 is MNHNY and CDR2 SVGAGI (reference sequence). This CDR3 has 13 residues. V shed 6 bases and J shed 4 bases, with 12 bases lying between them. The DNA of the CDR3 is TGTGCCAGCAGACCCCTACAGGGCACTGAAGCTTTCTTT. Translated, it gives CASRPLQGTEAFF.

The sample holds one count of this clone. The rearrangement joins TRBV5-8 to TRBJ1-4; 7 nucleotides match TRBD1. The CDR3 runs 15 residues. Trimming cost V 4 bases and J 5 bases; bases outside gene matches: 8. CDR1 SGHTS and CDR2 YDEGEE come from the germline V gene. Here the CDR3 DNA reads TGTGCCAGCAGCCAGAGGGACAGCAGAAATGAAAAACTGTTTTTT. Translating it yields CASSQRDSRNEKLFF.

The rearrangement uses TRBV7-9 and TRBJ2-1, with 8 bases lining up with TRBD2. Germline V CDR1 and CDR2: SEHNR, FQNEAQ (reference sequence). This CDR3 has 15 residues. The J segment lost 2 bases and the V segment lost 6 bases, leaving 6 bases of the junction unmatched. The CDR3 DNA is TGTGCCAGCAGTATGCGGGGGGCCGCCTACAATGAGCAGTTCTTC. Amino acids: CASSMRGAAYNEQFF.

The chain uses TRBV5-1 and TRBJ1-5; a weak D match, TRBD1 (6 bases). The CDR3 is made up of 15 amino acids. The V end was cut by 4 bases, the J end by 0 bases, with 11 bases between. The germline gives CDR1 SGHRS, CDR2 YFSETQ. CDR3 residues: CASSQGTTSNQPQHF. CDR3 DNA sequence: TGCGCCAGCAGCCAAGGGACAACTAGCAATCAGCCCCAGCATTTT.

This clone was detected only a few times. V gene TRBV14 combines with J gene TRBJ2-5, with 8 bases fitting TRBD2. CDR1 and CDR2 from the germline V gene are SGHDN and FVKESK. The CDR3 has 19 residues. V was pared by 1 base and J by 5 bases, with 18 bases of the junction left unmatched. The CDR3, as DNA: TGTGCCAGCAGCCAAGTCAGTCGTAATTTCGGGGGGGCCGGCGAGACCCAGTACTTC. Its protein product is CASSQVSRNFGGAGETQYF.

Comments on this clone: Other DNA sequences within the sample encode an identical CDR3. This rearrangement joins TRBV9 to TRBJ1-5; no reliable D call. This CDR3 has 15 residues. Germline CDR1 and CDR2: SGDLS and YYNGEE. V lost 4 bases to trimming and J lost 7 bases, with 18 bases between them. CDR3 DNA sequence: TGTGCCAGCAGCTTCGCGGGAGCAATAGGACAGCCCCAGCATTTT. It yields the protein CASSFAGAIGQPQHF.

V usage is TRBV19 and J usage is TRBJ1-4; TRBD1 aligns across 8 bases. Germline CDR1 LNHDA, CDR2 SQIVND (reference sequence). The J segment lost 7 bases and the V segment lost 6 bases, leaving 4 bases of the junction unmatched. This CDR3 has 13 amino acids. CDR3 protein: CASSPRGREKLFF. DNA for the CDR3: TGTGCCAGTAGCCCCAGGGGGCGTGAAAAACTGTTTTTT.

The V and J genes are TRBV4-2 and TRBJ2-3; D is unresolved. Trimming took off 1 base at V and 6 bases at J, with 8 bases between the two ends. The CDR3 is made up of 13 amino acids. Germline V lookup: CDR1 LGHNA, CDR2 YNFKEQ. CDR3 protein: CASSQVAADTQYF. The CDR3 nucleotides read TGTGCCAGCAGCCAAGTCGCAGCGGATACGCAGTATTTT.

The V call is TRBV7-7, the J call TRBJ2-5; D is unclear. This CDR3 contains 15 residues. Germline-derived CDR1 and CDR2 are SSHAT and FNYEAQ (reference sequence). V was pared by 4 bases and J by 3 bases, with 15 bases between. The CDR3 nucleotides read TGTGCCAGCAGCTCCCTGAACAGTATGGAAGAGACCCAGTACTTC. Amino acids: CASSSLNSMEETQYF.

V usage is TRBV28 and J usage is TRBJ2-6; D gene unclear. The germline CDR1 and CDR2 sequences are MDHEN and SYDVKM. The length of the CDR3 is 14 residues. V was clipped by 7 bases and J by 2 bases, with 9 bases between them. CDR3 coding DNA: TGTGCCAGCACTTCGGTCCCTGGGGCCAACGTCCTGACTTTC. Translated, it gives CASTSVPGANVLTF.

The chain couples TRBV7-2 to TRBJ2-5, with TRBD2 identical over 16 bases. Unmatched junction bases numbered 7, after V lost 0 bases and J lost 3 bases. The CDR3 has 19 amino acids. In germline, CDR1 is SGHTA, CDR2 FQGNSA. The DNA of the CDR3 is TGTGCCAGCAGCTTAGCTCCGGGACTAGCGGGGGGGCCTAAAGAGACCCAGTACTTC. It codes for CASSLAPGLAGGPKETQYF.

A single count supports this clone. V and J are TRBV6-1 and TRBJ1-6, with 7 bases aligning to TRBD1. This CDR3 is 15 amino acids long. Germline lookup yields CDR1 MNHNS and CDR2 SASEGT. Trimming removed 2 bases from V and 6 bases from J; junction bases left unmatched: 4. CDR3 nucleotide sequence: TGTGCCAGCAGTGAAAACCCAGGGGGTAATTCACCCCTCCACTTT. Translated, it gives CASSENPGGNSPLHF.

The rearrangement uses TRBV2 and TRBJ1-1; 8 bases map to TRBD1. Trimming took 7 bases from V and 3 from J; bases not matched to a gene: 4. This CDR3 is built from 13 residues. CDR1 SNHLY and CDR2 FYNNEI come from the germline V gene. CDR3 sequence: CASTGQGHTEAFF. The CDR3 nucleotides read TGTGCCAGCACTGGACAGGGACACACTGAAGCTTTCTTT.

The chain couples TRBV5-4 to TRBJ2-7; D is unclear. Trimming removed 4 bases at V and 2 bases at J, with 19 bases between. Germline V gives CDR1 SGHNT, CDR2 YYREEE (reference sequence). The CDR3 is made up of 16 amino acids. In nucleotides, the CDR3 is TGTGCCAGCAGCCTTCTGCCCCCCCATGGCACCTACGAGCAGTACTTC. Protein sequence: CASSLLPPHGTYEQYF.

The chain has TRBV2 and TRBJ1-1, with 8 positions matching TRBD1. CDR1 SNHLY and CDR2 FYNNEI come from the germline V gene. This CDR3 comprises 13 residues. J was trimmed by 6 bases and V by 7 bases; bases with no gene match: 7. The CDR3 protein is CASTKDRDAEAFF. In DNA form, the CDR3 reads TGTGCCAGCACTAAGGACAGGGACGCTGAAGCTTTCTTT.

The chain links TRBV18 to TRBJ1-5, with 8 positions matching TRBD1. Germline-derived CDR1 and CDR2 are KGHSH and LQKENI. The V gene end was trimmed by 4 bases and the J gene end by 1 base; junction bases not matched to a gene: 0. The CDR3 is made up of 14 amino acids. The CDR3 loop reads CASSRTGSNQPQHF. Here the CDR3 DNA reads TGTGCCAGCTCACGGACAGGGAGCAATCAGCCCCAGCATTTT.

This clone was counted only a few times. The chain couples TRBV28 to TRBJ1-3; a possible D gene is TRBD1 (5 bases). Germline V gene sequence: CDR1 MDHEN, CDR2 SYDVKM. This CDR3 spans 12 amino acids. The ends were cut back, 8 bases at V and 0 bases at J, with 5 bases in the middle. The CDR3 coding sequence is TGTGCCAGCCAGGGCTCTGGAAACACCATATATTTT. Protein: CASQGSGNTIYF.

This clone was seen only a few times. The V gene is TRBV10-3, the J gene TRBJ2-5, with TRBD2 as a possible D gene (5 bases). The DNA end is a closer match to TRBJ2-7, so the J assignment may be wrong. Germline lookup yields CDR1 ENHRY and CDR2 SYGVKD. The CDR3 runs to 12 residues. The DNA for the CDR3 is TGTGCCATGGGAGATAGGGAAGGCGAGCAGTACTTC. Residues: CAMGDREGEQYF.

Regarding this clone: The junction departs from the called germline gene at one end, perhaps through a read error. The V call is TRBV6-6, the J call TRBJ1-4, with 8 positions matching TRBD1. The CDR3 runs 14 residues. CDR1 and CDR2 from the germline V gene are MNHNY and SVGAGI (reference sequence). The CDR3 here is CASKGQEINQKLFF. The CDR3 coding sequence is TGTGCCAGCAAGGGACAGGAGATTAATCAAAAACTGTTTTTT.

The V gene is TRBV7-9, the J gene TRBJ2-1, with D perhaps matching TRBD2 (5 bases). The CDR3 length is 15 residues. V lost 4 bases, J lost 5 bases, and 15 bases lay in between. CDR1 is SEHNR, CDR2 FQNEAQ, per germline (reference sequence). CDR3 residues: CASSSRLRWNNEQFF. The CDR3 bases are TGTGCCAGCAGCTCCCGACTAAGGTGGAACAATGAGCAGTTCTTC.

The V call is TRBV28, the J call TRBJ1-6; D is perhaps TRBD1 (5 bases). The CDR3 extends over 15 amino acids. The germline CDR1 and CDR2 sequences are MDHEN and SYDVKM. The germline V and J ends were trimmed by 3 bases and 13 bases, with 19 bases remaining between them. Written as DNA, the CDR3 is TGTGCCAGCAGTTTCCCCAGGGCGGCACGGGGGCCCCTCCACTTT. Translated: CASSFPRAARGPLHF.

The chain employs TRBV18 and TRBJ2-1; TRBD1 agrees at 7 bases. The germline V gene encodes CDR1 KGHSH and CDR2 LQKENI. CDR3 length: 13 residues. J was trimmed by 6 bases and V by 6 bases; bases with no gene match: 5. The CDR3 protein is CASSPGQINEQFF. The CDR3 DNA reads TGTGCCAGCTCCCCGGGACAGATCAATGAGCAGTTCTTC. Full variable domain (remainder filled in from reference TRBV18 and TRBJ2-1): NAGVMQNPRHLVRRRGQEARLRCSPMKGHSHVYWYRQLPEEGLKFMVYLQKENIIDESGMPKERFSAEFPKEGPSILRIQQVVRGDSAAYFCASSPGQINEQFFGPGTRLTVL.

The chain couples TRBV18 to TRBJ2-7; D uncertain. The CDR3 has 11 amino acids. Germline CDR1 is KGHSH and CDR2 is LQKENI. V lost 3 bases and J lost 4, with 4 bases in between. The CDR3 reads CASSPGYEQYF. CDR3 nucleotide sequence: TGTGCCAGCTCACCCGGGTACGAGCAGTACTTC.

This clone has just a few counts. DNA for the CDR3: TGTGCCAGCTTTCCTGGACAGGACACTGAAGCTTTCTTT. Translated: CASFPGQDTEAFF. This rearrangement joins TRBV21-1 to TRBJ1-1; the table names TRBD1, a call not compared with the DNA. TRBV21-1 is tagged as a pseudogene. This CDR3 comprises 13 residues.